This record looks at one T cell receptor beta chain sequence and its context. The germline V gene encodes CDR1 SGHTA and CDR2 FQGNSA. The CDR3 totals 13 residues. The ends were cut back, 5 bases at V and 2 bases at J, with 9 bases in the middle. This sample was taken from a study of technical replicates of blood from a few donors. Measured with immunoSEQ multiplex PCR; TCRdb has only the in-frame clones, and not every one. This sample has more than 75,000 clones, with 96% found just once. Sequences were obtained from T cells isolated from PBMCs. The chain carries TRBV7-2 and TRBJ2-5; weak D call: TRBD2 (6 bases). This receptor was obtained from a human donor in good health. The CDR3 coding sequence is TGTGCCAGCAGCGTTAGCGGACAAGAGACCCAGTACTTC. As protein: CASSVSGQETQYF.